This T cell receptor (beta chain) was obtained from a study of blood T cell repertoires in COVID-19. Background on the study: Samples came from the United States, Italy and Spain, spanning acute and convalescent COVID-19. PBMCs, B-cell-depleted T cells, or T cells provided the cDNA or gDNA that made up the material.

Methods used by the authors: Estimates of nucleated cell counts were drawn from the amplification of reference gene primers. The data were produced by immunoSEQ multiplex PCR, yet TCRdb's version contains in-frame clones alone and is incomplete. From that table come the V and J calls and clone size; the DNA was used to work out D and trimming. The sample contains 65,000 to 85,000 clones, 90% of which appear only once. The germline V gene has CDR1 KGHDR and CDR2 SFDVKD. Trimming at V came to 3 bases and at J to 0 bases, leaving 2 bases not matched to a gene. The CDR3 contains 16 residues. V gene TRBV24-1 combines with J gene TRBJ2-3, with 10 bases fitting TRBD1. Input material: peripheral blood. This TCR was sampled from a human donor in a cohort sampled during active COVID-19. The CDR3 spells CATSDGTGASTDTQYF. In nucleotides, the CDR3 is TGTGCCACCAGTGATGGGACAGGGGCAAGCACAGATACGCAGTATTTT.